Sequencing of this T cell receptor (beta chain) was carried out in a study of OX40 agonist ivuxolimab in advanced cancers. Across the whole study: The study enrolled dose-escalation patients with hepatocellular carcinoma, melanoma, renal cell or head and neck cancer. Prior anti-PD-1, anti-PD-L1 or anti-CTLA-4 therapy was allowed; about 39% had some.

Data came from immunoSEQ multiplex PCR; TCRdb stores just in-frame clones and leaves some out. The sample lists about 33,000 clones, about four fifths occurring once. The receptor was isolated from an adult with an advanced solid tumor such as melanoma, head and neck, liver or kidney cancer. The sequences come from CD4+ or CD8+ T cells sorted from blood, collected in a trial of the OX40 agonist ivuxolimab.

The CDR3: CASSLSLQGDYEQYF. The DNA of the CDR3 is TGTGCCAGCAGTTTAAGTTTACAGGGGGACTACGAGCAGTACTTC. This chain connects TRBV28 to TRBJ2-7, with 8 bases that match TRBD1. From germline, CDR1 is MDHEN and CDR2 SYDVKM. Unmatched junction bases numbered 6, after V lost 2 bases and J lost 3 bases. The CDR3 has 15 residues.